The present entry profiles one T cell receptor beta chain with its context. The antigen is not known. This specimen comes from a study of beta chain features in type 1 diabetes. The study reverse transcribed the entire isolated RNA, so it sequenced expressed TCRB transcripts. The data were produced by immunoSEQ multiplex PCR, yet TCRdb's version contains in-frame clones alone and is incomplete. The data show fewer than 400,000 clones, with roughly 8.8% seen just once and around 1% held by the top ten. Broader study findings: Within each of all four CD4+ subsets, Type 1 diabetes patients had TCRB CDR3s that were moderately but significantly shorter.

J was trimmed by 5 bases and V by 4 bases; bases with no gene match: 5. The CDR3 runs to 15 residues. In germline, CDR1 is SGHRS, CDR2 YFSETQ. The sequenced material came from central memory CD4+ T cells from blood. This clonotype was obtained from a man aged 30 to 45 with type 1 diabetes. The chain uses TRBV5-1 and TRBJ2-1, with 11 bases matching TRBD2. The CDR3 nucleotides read TGCGCCAGCAGCGCAGGGACTAGCGGTGACAATGAGCAGTTCTTC. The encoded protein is CASSAGTSGDNEQFF.